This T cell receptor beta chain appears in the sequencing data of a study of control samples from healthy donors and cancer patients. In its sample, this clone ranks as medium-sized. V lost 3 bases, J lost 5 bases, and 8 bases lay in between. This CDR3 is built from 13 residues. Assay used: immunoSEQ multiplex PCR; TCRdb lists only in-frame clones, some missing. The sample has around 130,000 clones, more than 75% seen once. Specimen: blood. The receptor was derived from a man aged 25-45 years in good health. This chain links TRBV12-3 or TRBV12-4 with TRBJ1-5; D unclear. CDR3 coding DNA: TGTGCCAGCAGTTTGGCCTCTGATCAGCCCCAGCATTTT. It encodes CASSLASDQPQHF.